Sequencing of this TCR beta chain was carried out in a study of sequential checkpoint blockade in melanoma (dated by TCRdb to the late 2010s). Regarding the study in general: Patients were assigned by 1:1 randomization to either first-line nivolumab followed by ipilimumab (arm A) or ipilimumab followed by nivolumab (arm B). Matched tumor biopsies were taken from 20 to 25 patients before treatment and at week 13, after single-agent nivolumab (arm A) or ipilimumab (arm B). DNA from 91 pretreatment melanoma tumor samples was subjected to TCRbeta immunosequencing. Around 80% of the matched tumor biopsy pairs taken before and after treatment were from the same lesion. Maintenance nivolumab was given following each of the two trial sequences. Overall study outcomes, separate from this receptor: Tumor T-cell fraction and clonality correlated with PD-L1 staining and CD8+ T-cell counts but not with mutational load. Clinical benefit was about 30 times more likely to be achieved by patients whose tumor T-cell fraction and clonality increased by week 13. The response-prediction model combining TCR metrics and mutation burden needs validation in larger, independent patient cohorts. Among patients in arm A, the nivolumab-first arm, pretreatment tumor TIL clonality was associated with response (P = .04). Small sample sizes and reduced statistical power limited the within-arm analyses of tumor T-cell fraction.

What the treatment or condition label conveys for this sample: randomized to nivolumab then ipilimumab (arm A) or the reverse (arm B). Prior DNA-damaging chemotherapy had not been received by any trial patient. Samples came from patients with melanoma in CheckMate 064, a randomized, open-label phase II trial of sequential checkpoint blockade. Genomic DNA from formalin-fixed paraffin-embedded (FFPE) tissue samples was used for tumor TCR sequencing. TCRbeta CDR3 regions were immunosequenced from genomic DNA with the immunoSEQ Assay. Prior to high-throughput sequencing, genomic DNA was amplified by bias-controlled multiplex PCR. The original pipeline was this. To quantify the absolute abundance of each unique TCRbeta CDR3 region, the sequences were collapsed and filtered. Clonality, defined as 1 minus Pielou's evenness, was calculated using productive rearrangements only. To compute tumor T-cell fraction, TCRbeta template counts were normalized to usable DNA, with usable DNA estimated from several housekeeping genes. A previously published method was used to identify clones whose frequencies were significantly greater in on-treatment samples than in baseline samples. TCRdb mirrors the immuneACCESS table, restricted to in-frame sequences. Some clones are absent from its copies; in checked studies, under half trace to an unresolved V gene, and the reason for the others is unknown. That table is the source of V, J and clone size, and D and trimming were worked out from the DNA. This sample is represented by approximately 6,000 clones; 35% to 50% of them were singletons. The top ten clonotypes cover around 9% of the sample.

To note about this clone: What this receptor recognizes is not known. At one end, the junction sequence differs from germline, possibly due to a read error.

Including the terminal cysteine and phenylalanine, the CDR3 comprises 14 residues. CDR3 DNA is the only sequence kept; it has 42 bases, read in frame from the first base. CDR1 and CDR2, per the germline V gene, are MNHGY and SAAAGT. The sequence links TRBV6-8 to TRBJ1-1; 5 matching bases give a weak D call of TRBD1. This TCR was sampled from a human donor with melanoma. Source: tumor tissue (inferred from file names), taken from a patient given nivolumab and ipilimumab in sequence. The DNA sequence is TGTGCCATCAGTGCCTCGGGGCAGAACACTGAAGCTTTCTTT. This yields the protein CAISASGQNTEAFF.